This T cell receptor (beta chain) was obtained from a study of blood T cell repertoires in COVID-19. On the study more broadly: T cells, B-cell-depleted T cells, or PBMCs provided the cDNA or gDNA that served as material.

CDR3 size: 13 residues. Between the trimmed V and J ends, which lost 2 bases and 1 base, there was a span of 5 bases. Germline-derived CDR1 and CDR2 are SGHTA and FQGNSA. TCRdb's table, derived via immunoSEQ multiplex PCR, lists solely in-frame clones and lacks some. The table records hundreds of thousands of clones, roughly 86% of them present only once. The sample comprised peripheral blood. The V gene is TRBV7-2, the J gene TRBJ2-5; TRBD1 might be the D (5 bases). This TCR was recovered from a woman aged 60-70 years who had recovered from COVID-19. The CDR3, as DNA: TGTGCCAGCAGCTTAAGGGGCCAAGAGACCCAGTACTTC. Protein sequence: CASSLRGQETQYF.